Below are 15 T cell receptor beta chains sequenced from a single sample in a study of molecular identifiers for immune sequencing clone quantification. Each CDR3 protein gets one entry after TCRdb re-called the PCR reads with MiXCR. The sample shows around 89,000 distinct CDR3 sequences, around a fifth of them seen only once. The sequencing sample was made of naive CD8+ T cells from blood, with Jurkat cell RNA spiked in. Documented subset: FACS-sorted CD8+CD4-CCR7+CD45RA+ naive T cells. The source of these receptors is a human donor in good health. Some libraries in this study had Jurkat cell RNA spiked in.

This clonotype has only a few counts. V is TRBV24-1 and J is TRBJ2-1, with 7 bases aligning to TRBD1. Germline CDR1 is KGHDR and CDR2 is SFDVKD. This CDR3 has 18 amino acids. Trimming at V came to 4 bases and at J to 0 bases, leaving 11 bases not matched to a gene. The CDR3 loop is CATSEPPRQGSSYNEQFF. As DNA, the CDR3 is TGTGCCACCAGTGAACCCCCCCGACAGGGCAGCTCCTACAATGAGCAGTTCTTC.

As to this clonotype: Since no conserved phenylalanine or tryptophan closes the CDR3, a read error is the likely cause. No DNA is shown, since the ends of the CDR3 on it are uncertain; the CDR3 is the one TCRdb lists. The chain is built from TRBV9 and TRBJ2-5. The CDR3 length equals 14 residues, ends included. In germline, CDR1 is SGDLS, CDR2 YYNGEE. The CDR3: CASSDGRQQETQYL.

In this sample, this clonotype turned up many times. This sequence joins TRBV20-1 and TRBJ1-2; possible D gene TRBD1, 5 bases. V was clipped by 6 bases and J by 5 bases, with 19 bases between them. CDR3 length equals 14 residues. The germline V gene encodes CDR1 DFQATT and CDR2 SNEGSKA (reference sequence). CDR3 in amino acids: CSAPGPFTAYGYTF. The CDR3 region has the DNA TGCAGTGCGCCGGGACCTTTTACCGCTTATGGCTACACCTTC.

At least ten counts were recorded for this clonotype. This CDR3 reads CASTKADTQYF. The DNA of the CDR3 is TGTGCCAGTACGAAGGCAGATACGCAGTATTTT. This chain joins TRBV19 and TRBJ2-3; D uncertain. Germline V gives CDR1 LNHDA, CDR2 SQIVND (reference sequence). V was shortened by 7 bases and J by 4 bases, with 6 bases between the two germline ends. This CDR3 is 11 amino acids long.

In regard to this clonotype: Possible read error: a much larger clone is one base away. The chain carries TRBV4-1 and TRBJ2-7; D might be TRBD1 or TRBD2, each matching 5 bases. The germline gives CDR1 MGHRA, CDR2 YSYEKL. The CDR3 runs 13 residues. The CDR3 here is CASGQGERYEQYF. The CDR3 coding sequence is TGCGCCAGCGGCCAAGGGGAGCGCTACGAGCAGTACTTC.

Many counts were recorded for this clonotype. The chain has TRBV12-5 and TRBJ2-3, with 12 bases lining up with TRBD1. Germline V gives CDR1 LGHNT, CDR2 FRNRAP. The CDR3 covers 14 residues. The V gene end was trimmed by 6 bases and the J gene end by 6 bases; junction bases not matched to a gene: 4. The CDR3 reads CASGTGQGADTQYF. The CDR3 coding sequence is TGTGCTAGTGGGACGGGACAGGGGGCCGATACGCAGTATTTT.

This clonotype appeared many times. The DNA of the CDR3 is TGTGCCAGCAGCTTCATTCTAGCGGGGGGGGGTGAGCAGTTCTTC. Translating gives CASSFILAGGGEQFF. This chain connects TRBV7-6 to TRBJ2-1, with 12 bases that match TRBD2. This CDR3 is built from 15 residues. Trimming at V came to 3 bases and at J to 9 bases, leaving 6 bases not matched to a gene. Germline CDR1 is SGHVS and CDR2 is FNYEAQ.

Worth noting for this clonotype: An end of the junction differs from the germline gene, which may be a read error. The rearrangement links TRBV6-6 to TRBJ2-3; TRBD2 matches 16 bases. Germline lookup yields CDR1 MNHNY and CDR2 SVGAGI (reference sequence). The CDR3 is made up of 18 amino acids. CDR3 in amino acids: CASSLTGTSGGVSDTRYF. CDR3 sequence (DNA): TGTGCCAGCAGTCTCACCGGGACTAGCGGGGGGGTGTCTGATACGCGGTATTTT.

This clonotype appeared many times. The chain links TRBV28 to TRBJ1-5; D not certain. This CDR3 has 15 amino acids. In germline, CDR1 is MDHEN, CDR2 SYDVKM. V gave up 4 bases and J gave up 6 bases, with 16 bases separating them. The CDR3 is CASSYSGDHRQPQHF. The CDR3, as DNA: TGTGCCAGCAGTTATTCCGGCGACCACCGTCAGCCCCAGCATTTT.

A note on this clonotype: A much larger clone is a single base away; this may be a read error. The CDR3 reads CTSSPTTGKKLFF. Written as DNA, the CDR3 is TGTACCAGCAGCCCCACTACAGGGAAAAAACTGTTTTTT. The chain uses TRBV7-9 and TRBJ1-4; tentatively, D is TRBD1 (6 bases). The CDR3 runs 13 residues. CDR1 and CDR2 from the germline V gene are SEHNR and FQNEAQ (reference sequence).

This clonotype has ten or more counts. The V and J genes are TRBV2 and TRBJ2-3, with 10 nucleotides matching TRBD2. CDR1 and CDR2 (germline): SNHLY, FYNNEI. The CDR3 is made up of 15 amino acids. The junction had 8 bases not matched to a gene; V was cut back by 6 bases and J by 5 bases. The CDR3 DNA sequence: TGTGCCAGCAGACTAAGCGGGGGGGCCGTAGATACGCAGTATTTT. This sequence encodes CASRLSGGAVDTQYF.

There are a few counts of this clonotype. This clone may be a read error of a much larger clone one base away. The chain joins TRBV27 to TRBJ1-5, with D possibly matching TRBD1 (5 bases). Looked up from germline, CDR1 is MNHEY and CDR2 is SMNVEV (reference sequence). This CDR3 has 16 amino acids. The CDR3 nucleotides read TGTGCCGGCAGTTTAAGGGTTGGCGGGGGGGATCAGCCCCAGCATTTT. This sequence encodes CAGSLRVGGGDQPQHF.

Concerning this clonotype itself: Just one base apart from a much larger clone, this may be a read error. The chain recombines TRBV18 with TRBJ2-2; 7 nucleotides align to TRBD2. Germline V gives CDR1 KGHSH, CDR2 LQKENI. The length of the CDR3 is 16 residues. The chain's CDR3 is CAGSQRDYSNTGELFF. The CDR3 DNA sequence: TGTGCCGGCTCGCAACGGGACTACTCGAACACCGGGGAGCTGTTTTTT.

This chain links TRBV5-8 with TRBJ2-7; D is possibly TRBD1 (6 bases). Per germline, CDR1 SGHTS and CDR2 YDEGEE. The germline V and J ends were trimmed by 2 bases and 5 bases, with 17 bases remaining between them. This CDR3 is built from 15 residues. The DNA of the CDR3 is TGTGCCAGCAGCTTCAATACAGGGACCCCCCACGAGCAGTACTTC. This encodes CASSFNTGTPHEQYF.

This clonotype has ten or more counts. This sequence joins TRBV6-2 or TRBV6-3 and TRBJ2-3; D perhaps matches TRBD1 (5 bases). The length of the CDR3 is 14 residues. Germline V gene lookup returns CDR1 MNHEY and CDR2 SVGEGT. Trimming cost V 7 bases and J 3 bases, with 14 bases left between them. The chain's CDR3 is CASNPSGATDTQYF. CDR3 DNA sequence: TGTGCCAGCAACCCCAGTGGGGCTACAGATACGCAGTATTTT.